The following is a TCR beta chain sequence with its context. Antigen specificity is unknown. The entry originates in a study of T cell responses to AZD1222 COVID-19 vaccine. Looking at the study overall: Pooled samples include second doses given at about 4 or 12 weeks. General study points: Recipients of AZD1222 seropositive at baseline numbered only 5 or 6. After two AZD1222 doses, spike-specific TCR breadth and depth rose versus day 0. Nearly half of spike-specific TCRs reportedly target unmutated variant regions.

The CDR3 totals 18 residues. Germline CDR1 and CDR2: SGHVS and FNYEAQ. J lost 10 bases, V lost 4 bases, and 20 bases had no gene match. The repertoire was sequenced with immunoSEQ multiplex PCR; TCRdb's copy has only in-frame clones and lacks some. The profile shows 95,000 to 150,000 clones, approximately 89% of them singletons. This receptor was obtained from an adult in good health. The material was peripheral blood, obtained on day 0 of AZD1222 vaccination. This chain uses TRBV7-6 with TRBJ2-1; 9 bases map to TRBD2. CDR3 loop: CASSSAVGPAGGPGEQFF. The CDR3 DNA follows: TGTGCCAGCAGCTCCGCTGTGGGTCCAGCGGGGGGCCCGGGGGAGCAGTTCTTC.